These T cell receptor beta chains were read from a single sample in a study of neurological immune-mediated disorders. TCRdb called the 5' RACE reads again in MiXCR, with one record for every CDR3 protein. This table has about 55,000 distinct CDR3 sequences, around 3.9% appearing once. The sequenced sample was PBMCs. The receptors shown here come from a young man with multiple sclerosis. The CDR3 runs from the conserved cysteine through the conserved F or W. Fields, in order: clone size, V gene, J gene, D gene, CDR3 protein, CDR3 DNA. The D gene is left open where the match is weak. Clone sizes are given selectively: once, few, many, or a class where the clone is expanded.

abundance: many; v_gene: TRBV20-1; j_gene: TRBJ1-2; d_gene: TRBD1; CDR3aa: CSARWTGYYGYTF; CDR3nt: TGCAGTGCTAGATGGACAGGGTATTATGGCTACACCTTC
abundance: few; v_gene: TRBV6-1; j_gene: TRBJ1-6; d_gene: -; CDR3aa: CASSEVVTNRDSPLHF; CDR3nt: TGTGCCAGCAGTGAAGTGGTAACTAATCGGGATTCACCCCTCCACTTT
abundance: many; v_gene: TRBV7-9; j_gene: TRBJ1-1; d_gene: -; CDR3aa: CASSPQSGTEAFF; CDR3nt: TGTGCCAGCAGCCCGCAATCGGGCACTGAAGCTTTCTTT
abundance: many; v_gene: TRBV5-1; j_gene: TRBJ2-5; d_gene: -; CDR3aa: CASSLGQETQYF; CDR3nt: TGCGCCAGCAGCTTGGGGCAAGAGACCCAGTACTTC
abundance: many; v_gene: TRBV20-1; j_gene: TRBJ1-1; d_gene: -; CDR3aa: CSARDSGTAGTEAFF; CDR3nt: TGCAGTGCTAGAGATTCTGGAACGGCGGGCACTGAAGCTTTCTTT
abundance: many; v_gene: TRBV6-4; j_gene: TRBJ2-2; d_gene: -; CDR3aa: CASSEAGTGELFF; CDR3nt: TGTGCCAGCAGTGAGGCGGGGACCGGGGAGCTGTTTTTT
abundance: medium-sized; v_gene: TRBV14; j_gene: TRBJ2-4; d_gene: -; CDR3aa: CASSPRGTENIQYF; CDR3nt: TGTGCCAGCAGCCCCAGGGGAACGGAAAACATTCAGTACTTC
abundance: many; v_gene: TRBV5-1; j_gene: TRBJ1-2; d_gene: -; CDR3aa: CASSLERGIYGYTF; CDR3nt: TGCGCCAGCAGCTTGGAGAGGGGGATCTATGGCTACACCTTC
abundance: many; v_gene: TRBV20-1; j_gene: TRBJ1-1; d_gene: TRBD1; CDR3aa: CSAREQGAQNTEAFF; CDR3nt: TGCAGTGCTAGAGAGCAGGGGGCGCAGAACACTGAAGCTTTCTTT
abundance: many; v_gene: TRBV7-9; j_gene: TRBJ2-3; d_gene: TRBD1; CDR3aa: CASSLTAQGAVGYF; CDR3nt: TGTGCCAGCAGCTTAACAGCTCAGGGGGCTGTAGGGTATTTT
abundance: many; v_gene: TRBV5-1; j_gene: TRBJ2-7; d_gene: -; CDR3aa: CASSLEGSSYEQYF; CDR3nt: TGCGCCAGCAGCTTGGAGGGTAGCTCCTACGAGCAGTACTTC
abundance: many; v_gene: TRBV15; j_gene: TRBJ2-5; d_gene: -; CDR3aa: CATSRDAGGEETQYF; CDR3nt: TGTGCCACCAGCAGAGATGCTGGGGGCGAAGAGACCCAGTACTTC
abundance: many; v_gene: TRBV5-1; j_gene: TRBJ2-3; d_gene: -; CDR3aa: CATRGGITDTQYF; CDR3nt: TGCGCCACTCGGGGCGGGATAACAGATACGCAGTATTTT
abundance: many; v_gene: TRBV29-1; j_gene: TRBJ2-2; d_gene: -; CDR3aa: CSVEESDTTGELFF; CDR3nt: TGCAGCGTTGAAGAGTCCGACACCACCGGGGAGCTGTTTTTT
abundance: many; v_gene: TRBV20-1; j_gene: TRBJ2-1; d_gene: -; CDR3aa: CSASQSHNEQFF; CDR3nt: TGCAGTGCTAGTCAGTCACACAATGAGCAGTTCTTC
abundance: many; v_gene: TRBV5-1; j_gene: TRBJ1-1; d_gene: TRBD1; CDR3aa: CASSLWGTGTEAFF; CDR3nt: TGCGCCAGCAGCTTGTGGGGGACAGGGACTGAAGCTTTCTTT
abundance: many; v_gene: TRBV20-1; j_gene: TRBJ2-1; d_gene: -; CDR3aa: CSAREASRSYNEQFF; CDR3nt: TGCAGTGCTAGAGAGGCTTCCAGGAGCTACAATGAGCAGTTCTTC
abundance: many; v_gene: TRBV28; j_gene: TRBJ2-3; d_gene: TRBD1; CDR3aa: CASRVTGQGITDTQYF; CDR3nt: TGTGCCAGCAGAGTTACGGGACAGGGGATCACAGATACGCAGTATTTT
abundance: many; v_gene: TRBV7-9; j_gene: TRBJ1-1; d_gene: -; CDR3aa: CASSHSDRMNTEAFF; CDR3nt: TGTGCCAGCAGCCACTCCGACAGGATGAACACTGAAGCTTTCTTT
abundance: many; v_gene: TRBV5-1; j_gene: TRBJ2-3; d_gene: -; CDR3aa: CASSLGKSSTDTQYF; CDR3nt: TGCGCCAGCAGCTTGGGCAAATCTAGCACAGATACGCAGTATTTT
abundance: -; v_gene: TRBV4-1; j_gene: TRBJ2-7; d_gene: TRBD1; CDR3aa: CASSLSGQVSYEQYF; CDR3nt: TGCGCCAGCAGCCTATCGGGACAGGTCTCCTACGAGCAGTACTTC
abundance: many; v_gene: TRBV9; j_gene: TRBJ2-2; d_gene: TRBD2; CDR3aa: CASSTSGTSGAPNTGELFF; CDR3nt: TGTGCCAGCAGCACCTCCGGGACTAGCGGGGCTCCGAACACCGGGGAGCTGTTTTTT
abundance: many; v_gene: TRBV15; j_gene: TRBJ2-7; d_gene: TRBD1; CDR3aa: CATSRGDRGYEQYF; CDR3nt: TGTGCCACCAGCAGAGGGGACAGGGGCTACGAGCAGTACTTC
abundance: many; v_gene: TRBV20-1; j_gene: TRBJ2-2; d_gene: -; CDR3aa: CSAPTDAGELFF; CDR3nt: TGCAGTGCGCCGACAGACGCCGGGGAGCTGTTTTTT
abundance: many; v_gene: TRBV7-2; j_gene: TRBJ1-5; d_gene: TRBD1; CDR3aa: CASSPRTGEEPQHF; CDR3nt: TGTGCCAGCAGCCCCCGGACAGGGGAGGAGCCCCAGCATTTT
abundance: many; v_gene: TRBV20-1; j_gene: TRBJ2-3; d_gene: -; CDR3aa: CSARYAESTDTQYF; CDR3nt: TGCAGTGCTAGGTACGCGGAAAGCACAGATACGCAGTATTTT
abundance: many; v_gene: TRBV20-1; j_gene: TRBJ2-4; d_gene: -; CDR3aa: CSARAYQGEGNIQYF; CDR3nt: TGCAGTGCTAGAGCATACCAGGGGGAGGGAAACATTCAGTACTTC
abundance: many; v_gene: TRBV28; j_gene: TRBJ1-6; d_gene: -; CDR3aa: CASSGYNSPLNF; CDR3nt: TGTGCCAGCAGTGGGTATAATTCACCCCTCAACTTT
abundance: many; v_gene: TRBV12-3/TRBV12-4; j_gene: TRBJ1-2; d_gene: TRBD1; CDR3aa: CASSPWDRRGVF; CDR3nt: TGTGCCAGCAGTCCCTGGGACAGGCGCGGGGTCTTC
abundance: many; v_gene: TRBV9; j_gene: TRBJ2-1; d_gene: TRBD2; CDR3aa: CASSATSGSYNEQFF; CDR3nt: TGTGCCAGCAGCGCCACTAGCGGGAGTTACAATGAGCAGTTCTTC
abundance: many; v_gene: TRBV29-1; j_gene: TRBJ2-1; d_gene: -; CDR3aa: CSCGGSNEQFF; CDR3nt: TGCAGCTGTGGGGGGAGTAATGAGCAGTTCTTC
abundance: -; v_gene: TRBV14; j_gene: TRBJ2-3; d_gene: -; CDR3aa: CASSQVAGREYDTQYF; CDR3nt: TGTGCCAGCAGCCAAGTAGCAGGCCGGGAATACGATACGCAGTATTTT
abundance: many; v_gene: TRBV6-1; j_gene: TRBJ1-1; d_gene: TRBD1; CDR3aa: CATNNRGRDTEAFF; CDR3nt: TGTGCCACAAACAACAGGGGAAGGGACACTGAAGCTTTCTTT
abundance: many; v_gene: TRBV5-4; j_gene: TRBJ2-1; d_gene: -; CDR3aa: CASSFGGKTYNEQFF; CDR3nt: TGTGCCAGCAGCTTTGGCGGAAAAACCTACAATGAGCAGTTCTTC
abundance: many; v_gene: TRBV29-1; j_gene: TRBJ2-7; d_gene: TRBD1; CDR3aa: CSVETPGQETYEQYF; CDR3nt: TGCAGCGTTGAGACCCCGGGACAGGAAACCTACGAGCAGTACTTC
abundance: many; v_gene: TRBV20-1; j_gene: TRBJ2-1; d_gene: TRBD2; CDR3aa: CSASPGRDYNEQFF; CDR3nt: TGCAGTGCTAGTCCCGGGAGGGATTACAATGAGCAGTTCTTC
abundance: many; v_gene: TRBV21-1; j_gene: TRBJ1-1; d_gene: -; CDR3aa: CASSKSQGDDTEAFF; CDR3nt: TGTGCCAGCAGCAAATCCCAAGGAGATGACACTGAAGCTTTCTTT
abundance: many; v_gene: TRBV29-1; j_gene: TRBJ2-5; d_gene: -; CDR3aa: CSVGSGYRSETQYF; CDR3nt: TGCAGCGTTGGCTCAGGTTACCGGTCAGAGACCCAGTACTTC
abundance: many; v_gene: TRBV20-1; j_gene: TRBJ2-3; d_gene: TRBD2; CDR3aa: CSARAGPGTRDTQYF; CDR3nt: TGCAGTGCTAGAGCCGGCCCCGGGACTAGAGATACGCAGTATTTT
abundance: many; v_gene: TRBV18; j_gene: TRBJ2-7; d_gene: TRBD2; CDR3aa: CASSQRLAGDYEQYF; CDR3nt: TGTGCCAGCTCACAGAGACTAGCGGGAGACTACGAGCAGTACTTC
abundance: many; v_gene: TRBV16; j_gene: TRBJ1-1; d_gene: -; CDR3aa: CASSHAETGYGTEAFF; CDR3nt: TGTGCCAGCAGCCACGCGGAGACAGGCTACGGCACTGAAGCTTTCTTT
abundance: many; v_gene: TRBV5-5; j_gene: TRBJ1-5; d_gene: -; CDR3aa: CASSLGTGDQPQHF; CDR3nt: TGTGCCAGCAGCTTGGGTACAGGAGATCAGCCCCAGCATTTT
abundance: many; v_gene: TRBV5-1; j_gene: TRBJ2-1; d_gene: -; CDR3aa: CASLSGVGEQFF; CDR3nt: TGCGCCAGCCTGTCCGGGGTGGGGGAGCAGTTCTTC
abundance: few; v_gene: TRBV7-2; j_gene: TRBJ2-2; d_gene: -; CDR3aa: CASSLTTSPGELFF; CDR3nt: TGTGCCAGCAGCTTAACTACGTCGCCCGGGGAGCTGTTTTTT
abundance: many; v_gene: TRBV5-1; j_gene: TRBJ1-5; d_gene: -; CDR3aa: CASSLGRDDQPQHF; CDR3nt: TGCGCCAGCAGCTTGGGGAGAGATGATCAGCCCCAGCATTTT
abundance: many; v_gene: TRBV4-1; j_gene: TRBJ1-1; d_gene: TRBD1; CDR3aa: CASSPQKGQEGTEAFF; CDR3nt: TGCGCCAGCAGCCCTCAAAAAGGACAGGAGGGGACTGAAGCTTTCTTT
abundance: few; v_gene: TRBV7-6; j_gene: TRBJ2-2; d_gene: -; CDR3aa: CASSSTANTGELFF; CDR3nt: TGTGCCAGCAGCTCCACAGCGAACACCGGGGAGCTGTTTTTT
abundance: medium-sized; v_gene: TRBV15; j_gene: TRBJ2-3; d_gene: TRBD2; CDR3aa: CATSLAGGLTDTQYF; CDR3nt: TGTGCCACCAGCTTAGCGGGGGGGCTTACAGATACGCAGTATTTT
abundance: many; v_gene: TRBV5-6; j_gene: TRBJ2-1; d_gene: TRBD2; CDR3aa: CASSLGEGLESSEQFF; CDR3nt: TGTGCCAGCAGCTTGGGGGAGGGACTAGAATCGAGTGAGCAGTTCTTC
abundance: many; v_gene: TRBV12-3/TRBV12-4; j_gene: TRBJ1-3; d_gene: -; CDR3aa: CASSFYSSGNTIYF; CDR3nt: TGTGCCAGCAGTTTCTACAGCTCTGGAAACACCATATATTTT
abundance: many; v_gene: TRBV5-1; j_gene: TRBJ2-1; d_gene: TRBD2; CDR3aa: CASSWTSGSPREDEQFF; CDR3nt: TGCGCCAGCAGCTGGACTAGCGGGAGCCCCCGGGAGGATGAGCAGTTCTTC
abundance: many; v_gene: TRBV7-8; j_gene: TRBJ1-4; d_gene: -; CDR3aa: CASTDRRATNEKLFF; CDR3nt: TGTGCCAGCACAGACAGGAGGGCAACTAATGAAAAACTGTTTTTT
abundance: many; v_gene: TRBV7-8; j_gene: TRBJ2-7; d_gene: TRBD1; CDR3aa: CASSGTGVVGEQYF; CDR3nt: TGTGCCAGCAGCGGGACAGGGGTTGTAGGCGAGCAGTACTTC
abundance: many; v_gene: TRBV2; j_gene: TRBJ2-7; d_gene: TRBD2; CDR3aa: CASSRTSGPSYEQYF; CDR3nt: TGTGCCAGCAGTCGGACTAGCGGGCCCTCCTACGAGCAGTACTTC
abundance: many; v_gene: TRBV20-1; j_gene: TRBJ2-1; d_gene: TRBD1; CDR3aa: CSARDGTGLFF; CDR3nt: TGCAGTGCTAGAGACGGGACAGGGTTGTTCTTC